This TCR beta chain was captured by sequencing in a study of T cell changes during pregnancy in multiple sclerosis. The germline CDR1 and CDR2 sequences are SGHRS and YFSETQ. Trimming left V 1 base short and J 2 bases short, with 13 bases between. There are 16 residues in the CDR3. Method: immunoSEQ multiplex PCR; TCRdb's copy keeps in-frame clones and lacks some. The table shows 93,000 or so clones, with 92% occurring only once. The sequence came from a female donor with multiple sclerosis, enrolled in a pregnancy study. Sample: peripheral blood, taken after pregnancy. The V call is TRBV5-1, the J call TRBJ2-1, with D perhaps TRBD2 (6 bases). The CDR3 DNA reads TGCGCCAGCAGCTTGCCGGTGGGAGGCCCCTACAATGAGCAGTTCTTC. Amino acids: CASSLPVGGPYNEQFF.